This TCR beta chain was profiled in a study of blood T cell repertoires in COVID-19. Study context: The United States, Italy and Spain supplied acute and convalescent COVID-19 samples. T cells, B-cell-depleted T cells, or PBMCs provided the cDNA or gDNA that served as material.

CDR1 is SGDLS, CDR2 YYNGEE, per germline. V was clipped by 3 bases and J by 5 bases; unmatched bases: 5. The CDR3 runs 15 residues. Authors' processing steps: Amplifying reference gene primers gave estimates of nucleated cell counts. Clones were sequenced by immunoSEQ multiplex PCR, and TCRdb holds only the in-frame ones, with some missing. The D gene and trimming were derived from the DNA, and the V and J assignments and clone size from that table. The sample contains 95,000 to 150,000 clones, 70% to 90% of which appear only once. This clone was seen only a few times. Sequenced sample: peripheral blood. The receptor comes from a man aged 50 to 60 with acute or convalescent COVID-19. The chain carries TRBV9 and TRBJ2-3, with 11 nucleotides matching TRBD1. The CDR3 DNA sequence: TGTGCCAGCAGCGAAACCGGGACAGGGGGAGATACGCAGTATTTT. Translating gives CASSETGTGGDTQYF.